These T cell receptor beta chains were read from a single sample in a study of sequential checkpoint blockade in melanoma. Measured with immunoSEQ multiplex PCR; TCRdb has only the in-frame clones, and not every one. The sample yields 6,500 to 8,500 clones, about 60% seen once. The material was CD8+ T cells sorted from blood (inferred from file names), obtained from a patient given nivolumab and ipilimumab in sequence. These receptors were obtained from a human donor with melanoma. Each CDR3 is given with its conserved first and last residue. Fields, in order: V gene, clone size, CDR3 length, D gene, J gene, CDR3 protein, CDR3 DNA. A D gene is named only where the DNA matches it firmly. Clone size is not always given. Where it is, it says once, few, many or a class for expanded clones.

V gene: TRBV15
clone size: large
CDR3 length: 13
D gene: TRBD2
J gene: TRBJ2-7
CDR3 protein: CATSRVGGDEQYF
CDR3 DNA: TGTGCCACCAGCAGAGTGGGGGGGGACGAGCAGTACTTC

V gene: TRBV5-4
clone size: NA
CDR3 length: 15
D gene: NA
J gene: TRBJ2-7
CDR3 protein: CASSFGGRTTYEQYF
CDR3 DNA: TGTGCCAGCAGCTTTGGGGGGAGGACGACCTACGAGCAGTACTTC

V gene: TRBV4-1
clone size: NA
CDR3 length: 19
D gene: TRBD1
J gene: TRBJ1-2
CDR3 protein: CASSQSPPGRPGQTYGYTF
CDR3 DNA: TGCGCCAGCAGCCAATCCCCCCCGGGTAGACCGGGACAGACTTATGGCTACACCTTC

V gene: TRBV19
clone size: few
CDR3 length: 13
D gene: TRBD1
J gene: TRBJ1-1
CDR3 protein: CASRTGGSTEAFF
CDR3 DNA: TGTGCCAGTCGCACAGGGGGCTCGACTGAAGCTTTCTTT

V gene: TRBV4-2
clone size: NA
CDR3 length: 12
D gene: NA
J gene: TRBJ2-7
CDR3 protein: CASSRAPYEQYF
CDR3 DNA: TGTGCCAGCAGCCGCGCCCCCTACGAGCAGTACTTC

V gene: TRBV19
clone size: few
CDR3 length: 13
D gene: TRBD1
J gene: TRBJ2-7
CDR3 protein: CASSVGTAYEQYF
CDR3 DNA: TGTGCCAGTAGTGTCGGGACAGCCTACGAGCAGTACTTC

V gene: TRBV6-5
clone size: NA
CDR3 length: 15
D gene: NA
J gene: TRBJ1-2
CDR3 protein: CASSYSVGGRAGYTF
CDR3 DNA: TGTGCCAGCAGTTACTCCGTGGGAGGGCGGGCTGGCTACACCTTC

V gene: TRBV6-1
clone size: NA
CDR3 length: 15
D gene: NA
J gene: TRBJ1-4
CDR3 protein: CASSEGGEPNEKLFF
CDR3 DNA: TGTGCCAGCAGTGAAGGCGGGGAACCTAATGAAAAACTGTTTTTT

V gene: TRBV6-5
clone size: NA
CDR3 length: 14
D gene: NA
J gene: TRBJ2-7
CDR3 protein: CASSYSAGLNEQYF
CDR3 DNA: TGTGCCAGCAGTTACTCGGCAGGGTTGAACGAGCAGTACTTC

V gene: TRBV27
clone size: NA
CDR3 length: 14
D gene: TRBD1
J gene: TRBJ2-7
CDR3 protein: CASSLGQGAYEQYF
CDR3 DNA: TGTGCCAGCAGTTTGGGACAGGGCGCCTACGAGCAGTACTTC

V gene: TRBV5-1
clone size: NA
CDR3 length: 15
D gene: NA
J gene: TRBJ1-2
CDR3 protein: CASSLFRTTYYGYTF
CDR3 DNA: TGCGCCAGCAGCTTGTTTAGAACCACGTACTATGGCTACACCTTC

V gene: TRBV9
clone size: few
CDR3 length: 14
D gene: TRBD1
J gene: TRBJ2-7
CDR3 protein: CASSATGGPYEQYF
CDR3 DNA: TGTGCCAGCAGCGCAACAGGGGGTCCCTACGAGCAGTACTTC

V gene: TRBV5-4
clone size: NA
CDR3 length: 15
D gene: TRBD1
J gene: TRBJ1-4
CDR3 protein: CASSLAGTGSEKLFF
CDR3 DNA: TGTGCCAGCAGCTTGGCGGGGACAGGGAGCGAAAAACTGTTTTTT

V gene: TRBV6-4
clone size: once
CDR3 length: 15
D gene: TRBD1
J gene: TRBJ2-7
CDR3 protein: CASRGDRGFLDEQYF
CDR3 DNA: TGTGCCAGCAGAGGGGACAGGGGGTTCCTAGACGAGCAGTACTTC

V gene: TRBV2
clone size: NA
CDR3 length: 16
D gene: TRBD1
J gene: TRBJ2-7
CDR3 protein: CASSEGWYRGPYEQYF
CDR3 DNA: TGTGCCAGCAGTGAGGGGTGGTACAGGGGGCCCTACGAGCAGTACTTC

V gene: TRBV9
clone size: NA
CDR3 length: 14
D gene: TRBD1
J gene: TRBJ2-7
CDR3 protein: CASSGGQGVYEQYF
CDR3 DNA: TGTGCCAGCAGCGGGGGACAGGGGGTTTACGAGCAGTACTTC

V gene: TRBV7-6
clone size: NA
CDR3 length: 14
D gene: NA
J gene: TRBJ1-5
CDR3 protein: CASSLLRGNQPQHF
CDR3 DNA: TGTGCCAGCAGCTTACTTCGGGGCAATCAGCCCCAGCATTTT

V gene: TRBV15
clone size: NA
CDR3 length: 13
D gene: NA
J gene: TRBJ2-7
CDR3 protein: CATSDGTSYEQYF
CDR3 DNA: TGTGCCACCAGCGACGGGACAAGCTACGAGCAGTACTTC

V gene: TRBV7-9
clone size: NA
CDR3 length: 13
D gene: NA
J gene: TRBJ2-7
CDR3 protein: CASSPWTSYEQYF
CDR3 DNA: TGTGCCAGCAGCCCTTGGACTTCCTACGAGCAGTACTTC

V gene: TRBV7-2
clone size: NA
CDR3 length: 15
D gene: NA
J gene: TRBJ2-1
CDR3 protein: CASSSTGSWHNEQFF
CDR3 DNA: TGTGCCAGCAGCTCCACGGGTTCTTGGCACAATGAGCAGTTCTTC

V gene: TRBV27
clone size: NA
CDR3 length: 16
D gene: TRBD2
J gene: TRBJ2-7
CDR3 protein: CASSSTGGSGFREQYF
CDR3 DNA: TGTGCCAGCAGTTCTACCGGGGGTAGCGGGTTTCGGGAGCAGTACTTC

V gene: TRBV2
clone size: once
CDR3 length: 17
D gene: TRBD2
J gene: TRBJ2-7
CDR3 protein: CASSDGTSGRAAYEQYF
CDR3 DNA: TGTGCCAGCAGTGACGGGACTAGCGGGAGGGCGGCCTACGAGCAGTACTTC

V gene: TRBV25-1
clone size: few
CDR3 length: 15
D gene: TRBD1
J gene: TRBJ2-1
CDR3 protein: CASSEWDRVGDEQFF
CDR3 DNA: TGTGCCAGCAGTGAATGGGACAGGGTCGGGGATGAGCAGTTCTTC

V gene: TRBV5-4
clone size: NA
CDR3 length: 13
D gene: TRBD1
J gene: TRBJ2-7
CDR3 protein: CASSLESGGEQYF
CDR3 DNA: TGTGCCAGCAGCTTGGAGTCAGGGGGCGAGCAGTACTTC

V gene: TRBV27
clone size: NA
CDR3 length: 13
D gene: TRBD1
J gene: TRBJ2-7
CDR3 protein: CASSPTGDYEQYF
CDR3 DNA: TGTGCCAGCAGCCCGACAGGGGACTACGAGCAGTACTTC

V gene: TRBV30
clone size: NA
CDR3 length: 13
D gene: TRBD2
J gene: TRBJ2-1
CDR3 protein: CAWNSGTNNEQFF
CDR3 DNA: TGTGCCTGGAATAGCGGGACTAACAATGAGCAGTTCTTC

V gene: TRBV5-4
clone size: NA
CDR3 length: 15
D gene: NA
J gene: TRBJ1-1
CDR3 protein: CASSFFGGVRTEAFF
CDR3 DNA: TGTGCCAGCAGCTTTTTCGGGGGAGTAAGAACTGAAGCTTTCTTT

V gene: TRBV1
clone size: few
CDR3 length: 14
D gene: NA
J gene: TRBJ2-3
CDR3 protein: CTSSPAVHTDTQYF
CDR3 DNA: TGCACCAGCAGCCCAGCGGTCCACACAGATACGCAGTATTTT

V gene: TRBV5-1
clone size: few
CDR3 length: 12
D gene: NA
J gene: TRBJ2-7
CDR3 protein: CASSGGFDEQYF
CDR3 DNA: TGCGCCAGCAGCGGCGGGTTTGACGAGCAGTACTTC

V gene: TRBV4-1
clone size: NA
CDR3 length: 15
D gene: TRBD1
J gene: TRBJ1-2
CDR3 protein: CASSQVIEGGDGYTF
CDR3 DNA: TGCGCCAGCAGCCAAGTCATCGAAGGGGGCGACGGCTACACCTTC

V gene: TRBV6-1
clone size: NA
CDR3 length: 13
D gene: NA
J gene: TRBJ2-7
CDR3 protein: CASSEVESASYFF
CDR3 DNA: TGTGCCAGCAGTGAAGTGGAGTCCGCCTCATACTTCTTC

V gene: TRBV12-5
clone size: NA
CDR3 length: 18
D gene: NA
J gene: TRBJ2-7
CDR3 protein: CASGLATFTAPGIYEQYF
CDR3 DNA: TGTGCTAGTGGTTTGGCAACCTTTACAGCGCCGGGGATCTACGAGCAGTACTTC

V gene: TRBV7-9
clone size: few
CDR3 length: 12
D gene: NA
J gene: TRBJ1-1
CDR3 protein: CASRADSPEAFF
CDR3 DNA: TGTGCCAGCAGAGCGGACAGCCCTGAAGCTTTCTTT

V gene: TRBV7-2
clone size: once
CDR3 length: 10
D gene: NA
J gene: TRBJ2-1
CDR3 protein: CAGGRNEQFF
CDR3 DNA: TGTGCTGGCGGGCGGAATGAGCAGTTCTTC

V gene: TRBV27
clone size: NA
CDR3 length: 16
D gene: NA
J gene: TRBJ2-1
CDR3 protein: CASSFPGALIYNEQFF
CDR3 DNA: TGTGCCAGCAGTTTCCCTGGGGCACTTATTTACAATGAGCAGTTCTTC

V gene: TRBV5-1
clone size: NA
CDR3 length: 16
D gene: TRBD2
J gene: TRBJ2-7
CDR3 protein: CASSFTRTSASYEQYF
CDR3 DNA: TGCGCCAGCAGCTTTACACGGACTAGCGCATCCTACGAGCAGTACTTC

V gene: TRBV23-1
clone size: NA
CDR3 length: 19
D gene: NA
J gene: TRBJ1-5
CDR3 protein: CASSQLGPGGQFCNQPQHF
CDR3 DNA: TGCGCCAGCAGTCAATTAGGGCCGGGGGGGCAATTTTGCAATCAGCCCCAGCATTTT

V gene: TRBV5-1
clone size: NA
CDR3 length: 13
D gene: NA
J gene: TRBJ1-1
CDR3 protein: CASSLGSNTEAFF
CDR3 DNA: TGCGCCAGCAGTCTGGGCAGCAACACTGAAGCTTTCTTT

V gene: TRBV7-9
clone size: NA
CDR3 length: 14
D gene: TRBD2
J gene: TRBJ2-7
CDR3 protein: CASSVSGRAWEQYF
CDR3 DNA: TGTGCCAGCAGCGTAAGCGGGAGGGCCTGGGAGCAGTACTTC

V gene: TRBV27
clone size: NA
CDR3 length: 14
D gene: NA
J gene: TRBJ2-1
CDR3 protein: CASSLGAGYNEQFF
CDR3 DNA: TGTGCCAGCAGTTTGGGTGCGGGTTACAATGAGCAGTTCTTC